Presented here are 19 T cell receptor beta chains from one specimen sequenced in a study of blood T cells in healthy people across ages. Using a J-beta primer mix together with a sample-barcoded 5' primer, a second PCR was run for about 7 to 12 cycles. TCRdb fed the 5' RACE reads into MiXCR, producing one record per CDR3 protein. The data show about 830,000 distinct CDR3 sequences, roughly 64% seen once. The specimen was blood. The receptor source for this set is a man aged 25 to 45 in good health.

The chain employs TRBV15 and TRBJ2-7; D is unresolved. This CDR3 is built from 14 residues. V dropped 3 bases and J dropped 4 bases, with 13 bases sitting between them. CDR1 and CDR2 from the germline V gene are LNHNV and YYDKDF (reference sequence). For the CDR3, the DNA is TGTGCCACCAGCAGCCCAGACGGAAAATACGAGCAGTACTTC. This sequence encodes CATSSPDGKYEQYF.

Only a few counts were recorded for this clonotype. One end of the junction does not line up with germline, which may come from a read error. The chain carries TRBV5-1 and TRBJ1-2, with 7 positions matching TRBD1. The CDR3 runs to 13 residues. From germline, CDR1 is SGHRS and CDR2 YFSETQ. The DNA of the CDR3 is TGTGCCAGCAGCTCCCAGGGGGACTATGGCTACACCTTC. It yields the protein CASSSQGDYGYTF.

The CDR3 loop is CASSKGAGAFSYNEQFF. For the CDR3, the DNA is TGTGCCAGCAGCAAGGGGGCGGGAGCCTTCTCCTACAATGAGCAGTTCTTC. The chain combines TRBV21-1 with TRBJ2-1; the listed D gene, TRBD1, was not tested against the DNA. TRBV21-1 is a known pseudogene. The CDR3 totals 17 residues.

V is TRBV20-1 and J is TRBJ1-2; D remains ambiguous. The V and J ends lost 6 bases and 8 bases respectively, with 16 bases between them. This CDR3 spans 12 amino acids. From germline, CDR1 is DFQATT and CDR2 SNEGSKA (reference sequence). The CDR3 region is CSATVTDQGYTF. The CDR3 bases are TGCAGTGCCACCGTCACGGACCAGGGCTACACCTTC.

This rearrangement joins TRBV5-1 to TRBJ2-1; tentatively, D is TRBD1 (6 bases). Germline CDR1 SGHRS, CDR2 YFSETQ. The length of the CDR3 is 22 residues. Trimming took 4 bases from V and 0 from J, leaving 32 bases between them. The CDR3 loop reads CASSLTLPGQGPRKSSYNEQFF. The CDR3, as DNA: TGCGCCAGCAGCCTTACACTACCGGGACAAGGGCCTCGAAAGAGCTCCTACAATGAGCAGTTCTTC.

The rearrangement joins TRBV20-1 to TRBJ1-2, with D tentatively TRBD1 (6 bases). The CDR3 has 14 amino acids. Trimming shortened V by 0 bases and J by 7 bases, and 15 bases separated the two germline ends. CDR1 and CDR2 from the germline V gene are DFQATT and SNEGSKA (reference sequence). In nucleotides, the CDR3 is TGCAGTGCTAGAGATCTATCGGGCAGGGGTGGCTACACCTTC. Translation gives CSARDLSGRGGYTF.

This rearrangement joins TRBV2 to TRBJ2-1; 12 nucleotides match TRBD2. The ends lost 8 bases at V and 9 bases at J; junction bases unmatched: 5. Looked up from germline, CDR1 is SNHLY and CDR2 is FYNNEI. The CDR3 runs 13 residues. This chain's CDR3 is CASALAGGREQFF. CDR3 sequence (DNA): TGTGCCAGCGCACTAGCGGGAGGACGTGAGCAGTTCTTC.

The chain links TRBV28 to TRBJ2-3, with a possible D match to TRBD2 (5 bases). This CDR3 comprises 13 residues. In germline, CDR1 is MDHEN, CDR2 SYDVKM. V was pared by 9 bases and J by 4 bases, with 14 bases between. The CDR3 region is CASRENPADTQYF. The DNA for the CDR3 is TGTGCCAGTAGGGAGAACCCCGCAGATACGCAGTATTTT.

The chain couples TRBV12-5 to TRBJ2-7; tentative D call: TRBD2 (5 bases). Trimming left V 3 bases short and J 4 bases short, with 19 bases between. Germline V gene lookup returns CDR1 LGHNT and CDR2 FRNRAP. CDR3 length equals 16 residues. The CDR3 bases are TGTGCTAGTGGTTTTACTCGACCGGACGGGGTATACGAGCAGTACTTC. This gives the protein CASGFTRPDGVYEQYF. The full variable domain, completed using reference TRBV12-5 and TRBJ2-7, is DARVTQTPRHKVTEMGQEVTMRCQPILGHNTVFWYRQTMMQGLELLAYFRNRAPLDDSGMPKDRFSAEMPDATLATLKIQPSEPRDSAVYFCASGFTRPDGVYEQYFGPGTRLTVT.

The chain is built from TRBV18 and TRBJ2-4; D remains unclear. Per the germline V gene, CDR1 is KGHSH and CDR2 is LQKENI. Trimming took 3 bases from V and 4 from J, leaving 13 bases between them. The CDR3 length is 15 residues. CDR3: CASSPSVLGKNIQYF. In DNA, the CDR3 is TGTGCCAGCTCACCCTCGGTATTGGGAAAAAACATTCAGTACTTC.

This clonotype was observed a handful of times. The V gene is TRBV7-9, the J gene TRBJ2-1; D may be TRBD2 (6 bases). The CDR3 loop spans 18 amino acids. Trimming cost V 5 bases and J 0 bases, with 20 bases left between them. In germline, CDR1 is SEHNR, CDR2 FQNEAQ (reference sequence). As DNA, the CDR3 is TGTGCCAGCAGCCCTCCGTTGTGGCGGGGAAGCTCCTACAATGAGCAGTTCTTC. Residues: CASSPPLWRGSSYNEQFF.

The rearrangement joins TRBV6-2 or TRBV6-3 to TRBJ2-1; D gene uncertain. V dropped 2 bases and J dropped 6 bases, with 14 bases sitting between them. Germline CDR1 reads MNHEY; CDR2 reads SVGEGT. This CDR3 spans 15 amino acids. CDR3 sequence: CASSYESPRGNEQFF. In nucleotides, the CDR3 is TGTGCCAGCAGTTACGAAAGCCCCCGTGGCAATGAGCAGTTCTTC.

This clonotype has ten or more counts. The chain couples TRBV25-1 to TRBJ1-2; maybe TRBD1 (5 bases). Looked up from germline, CDR1 is MGHDK and CDR2 is SYGVNS. The CDR3 is 13 residues long. V gave up 3 bases and J gave up 3 bases, with 8 bases separating them. CDR3 bases: TGTGCCAGCAGTGATACAGGACACTATGGCTACACCTTC. It encodes CASSDTGHYGYTF.

This chain links TRBV4-1 with TRBJ1-1; D unclear. Per germline, CDR1 MGHRA and CDR2 YSYEKL. The ends were cut back, 5 bases at V and 6 bases at J, with 19 bases in the middle. This CDR3 spans 15 amino acids. Written as DNA, the CDR3 is TGCGCCAGCAGCGGTTCGATGGGTCCCCAGGCTGAAGCTTTCTTT. Protein: CASSGSMGPQAEAFF.

The chain has TRBV27 and TRBJ2-7; 9 bases agree with TRBD2. The CDR3 covers 15 residues. Looked up from germline, CDR1 is MNHEY and CDR2 is SMNVEV (reference sequence). Trimming at V came to 5 bases and at J to 4 bases, leaving 9 bases not matched to a gene. This chain's CDR3 is CASSPWGSGSYEQYF. The CDR3 DNA reads as TGTGCCAGCAGTCCGTGGGGTAGCGGGAGTTACGAGCAGTACTTC.

The V call is TRBV13, the J call TRBJ2-7, with 7 bases matching TRBD1. The CDR3 is 15 residues long. Germline V gives CDR1 PRHDT, CDR2 FYEKMQ (reference sequence). J lost 4 bases, V lost 5 bases, and 11 bases had no gene match. The CDR3 coding sequence is TGTGCCAGCAGCCGATGGGGACAGTCCTTGTACGAGCAGTACTTC. This translates into CASSRWGQSLYEQYF.

The chain links TRBV29-1 to TRBJ2-1; D may match TRBD1 or TRBD2 (6 bases each). The V and J ends lost 4 bases and 10 bases respectively, with 20 bases between them. CDR3 length: 14 amino acids. Germline CDR1 SQVTM, CDR2 ANQGSEA. CDR3 loop: CSVGDKRAAGEQFF. The CDR3 region has the DNA TGCAGCGTTGGGGACAAGCGGGCCGCGGGGGAGCAGTTCTTC.

The rearrangement links TRBV4-1 to TRBJ2-5; D possibly corresponds to TRBD1 (6 bases). The CDR3 loop spans 14 amino acids. Germline V gene data show CDR1 as MGHRA and CDR2 as YSYEKL. Trimming left V 4 bases short and J 4 bases short, with 13 bases between. The CDR3 loop is CASSPRRTVETQYF. Written as DNA, the CDR3 is TGCGCCAGCAGCCCCCGCCGGACAGTAGAGACCCAGTACTTC.

The chain uses TRBV9 and TRBJ2-1; 10 bases are a match to TRBD2. CDR3 length: 17 amino acids. Germline values: CDR1 SGDLS, CDR2 YYNGEE. V shed 0 bases and J 2 bases; nucleotides not matched to a gene: 5. The CDR3 loop is CASSVAEAGGPYNEQFF. The CDR3 nucleotides are TGTGCCAGCAGCGTAGCAGAAGCGGGGGGGCCCTACAATGAGCAGTTCTTC. The whole variable domain, filled in from reference TRBV9 and TRBJ2-1, reads DSGVTQTPKHLITATGQRVTLRCSPRSGDLSVYWYQQSLDQGLQFLIQYYNGEERAKGNILERFSAQQFPDLHSELNLSSLELGDSALYFCASSVAEAGGPYNEQFFGPGTRLTVL.